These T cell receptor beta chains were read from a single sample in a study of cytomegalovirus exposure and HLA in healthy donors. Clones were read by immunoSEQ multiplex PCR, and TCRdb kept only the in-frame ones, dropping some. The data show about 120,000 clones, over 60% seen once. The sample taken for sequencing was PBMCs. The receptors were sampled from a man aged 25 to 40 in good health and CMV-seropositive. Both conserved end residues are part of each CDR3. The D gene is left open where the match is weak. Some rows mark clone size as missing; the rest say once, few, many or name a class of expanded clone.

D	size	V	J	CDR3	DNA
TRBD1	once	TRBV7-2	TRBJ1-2	CASSKDREYGYTF	TGTGCCAGCAGCAAGGACAGGGAATATGGCTACACCTTC
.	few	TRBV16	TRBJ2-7	CASSARDSGAYEQYF	TGTGCCAGCAGCGCCCGGGACTCAGGAGCTTACGAGCAGTACTTC
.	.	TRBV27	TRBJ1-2	CASSFRRQALRGYTF	TGTGCCAGCAGTTTTCGGAGACAGGCACTAAGGGGCTACACCTTC
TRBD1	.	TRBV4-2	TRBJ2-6	CASSLGQGGSSGANGLTF	TGTGCCAGCAGCCTCGGACAGGGGGGAAGCTCTGGGGCCAACGGCCTGACTTTC
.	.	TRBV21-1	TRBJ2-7	CASSKVPGGGEQYF	TGTGCCAGCAGCAAAGTCCCAGGGGGCGGCGAGCAGTACTTC
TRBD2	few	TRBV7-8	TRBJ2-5	CASSLGSSGSRETQYF	TGTGCCAGCAGCTTAGGGTCCAGCGGGAGTAGAGAGACCCAGTACTTC
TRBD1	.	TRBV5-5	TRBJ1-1	CASNRQGIGTEAFF	TGTGCCAGCAACAGACAGGGGATAGGGACTGAAGCTTTCTTT
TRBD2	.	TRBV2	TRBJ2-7	CASSGFSGGYEQYF	TGTGCCAGCAGTGGATTCAGCGGGGGATACGAGCAGTACTTC
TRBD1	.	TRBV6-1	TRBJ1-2	CASSETGEYGYTF	TGTGCCAGCAGTGAAACAGGGGAATACGGCTACACCTTC
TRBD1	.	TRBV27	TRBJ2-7	CASANRGDEQYF	TGTGCCAGCGCCAACAGGGGCGACGAGCAGTACTTC
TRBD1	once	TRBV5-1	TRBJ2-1	CASGQGINNEQFF	TGCGCCAGTGGACAGGGAATAAACAATGAGCAGTTCTTC
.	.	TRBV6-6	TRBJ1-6	CASSYGQPNSPLHF	TGTGCCAGCAGTTACGGACAGCCTAATTCACCCCTCCACTTT
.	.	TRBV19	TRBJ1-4	CASSPYIGVQGEVEKLFF	TGTGCCAGTAGTCCGTATATAGGGGTACAGGGAGAGGTTGAAAAACTGTTTTTT
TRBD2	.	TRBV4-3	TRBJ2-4	CASSQDLSRGGLAKNSQYF	TGCGCCAGCAGCCAAGATCTGTCCCGTGGCGGACTAGCCAAAAACAGTCAGTACTTC
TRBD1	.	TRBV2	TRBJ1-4	CASSENRGNEKLFF	TGTGCCAGCAGTGAAAACAGGGGTAATGAAAAACTGTTTTTT
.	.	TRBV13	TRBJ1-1	CASSLMFGAGEFEAFF	TGTGCCAGCAGCTTAATGTTTGGGGCAGGGGAGTTCGAAGCTTTCTTT
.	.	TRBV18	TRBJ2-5	CASSPPGQRKETQYF	TGTGCCAGCTCACCACCCGGACAGAGGAAAGAGACCCAGTACTTC
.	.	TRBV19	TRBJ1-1	CASSSPPFAEAFF	TGTGCCAGTAGTTCCCCCCCCTTCGCTGAAGCTTTCTTT
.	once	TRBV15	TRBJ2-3	CATEKLADTQYF	TGTGCCACCGAGAAGCTGGCAGATACGCAGTATTTT
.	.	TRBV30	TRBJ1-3	CAWTLRGEGTGNTIYF	TGTGCCTGGACCCTGAGAGGGGAGGGAACTGGAAACACCATATATTTT
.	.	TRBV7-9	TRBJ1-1	CVSSLARGAGSTEAFF	TGTGTCAGCAGCTTAGCCCGGGGCGCGGGGTCCACTGAAGCTTTCTTT
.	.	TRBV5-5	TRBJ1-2	CASSLGGSAYGYTF	TGTGCCAGCAGCTTGGGAGGGTCGGCCTATGGCTACACCTTC
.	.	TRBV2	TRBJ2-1	CASSAPAGTTLVNEQFF	TGTGCCAGCAGTGCCCCCGCGGGGACCACATTAGTGAATGAGCAGTTCTTC
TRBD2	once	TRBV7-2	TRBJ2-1	CASSSGLARFGQFF	TGTGCCAGCAGCTCAGGACTAGCAAGGTTCGGGCAGTTCTTC
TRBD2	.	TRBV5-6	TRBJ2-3	CASSSTRTSGGTDTQYF	TGTGCCAGCAGCTCAACCCGGACTAGCGGGGGCACAGATACGCAGTATTTT
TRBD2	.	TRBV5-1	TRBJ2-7	CASSLVSGVSYEQYF	TGCGCCAGCAGCTTGGTTAGCGGGGTCTCCTACGAGCAGTACTTC
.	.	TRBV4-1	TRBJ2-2	CASSQRDWGGELFF	TGCGCCAGCAGCCAGCGGGACTGGGGCGGGGAGCTGTTTTTT
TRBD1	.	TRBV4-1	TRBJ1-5	CASSQVSLQGARNQPQHF	TGCGCCAGCAGCCAAGTATCGCTTCAGGGGGCGCGGAATCAGCCCCAGCATTTT
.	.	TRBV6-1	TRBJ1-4	CASSPIISEKLFF	TGTGCCAGCAGCCCTATAATATCTGAAAAACTGTTTTTT
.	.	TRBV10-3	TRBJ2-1	CAISEWGGGSYNEQFF	TGTGCCATCAGTGAGTGGGGAGGAGGTTCCTACAATGAGCAGTTCTTC
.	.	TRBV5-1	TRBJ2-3	CASSLSGTTDTQYF	TGCGCCAGCAGCTTGTCTGGCACCACAGATACGCAGTATTTT
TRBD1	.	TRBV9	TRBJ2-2	CASSNRAGTGITGELFF	TGTGCCAGCAGCAATAGAGCGGGGACAGGGATCACCGGGGAGCTGTTTTTT
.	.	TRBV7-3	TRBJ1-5	CASSLTGDQPQHF	TGTGCCAGCAGCTTAACAGGGGATCAGCCCCAGCATTTT
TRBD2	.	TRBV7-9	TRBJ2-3	CASSLVLAEGDTQYF	TGTGCCAGCAGCTTAGTACTAGCGGAAGGAGATACGCAGTATTTT
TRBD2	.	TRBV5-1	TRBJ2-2	CASSPRRGADTGELFF	TGCGCCAGCAGCCCACGGCGGGGGGCGGACACCGGGGAGCTGTTTTTT
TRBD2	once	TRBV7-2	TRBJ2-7	CASSLLSGGLSYEQYF	TGTGCCAGCAGCTTATTATCGGGAGGGCTCTCCTACGAGCAGTACTTC
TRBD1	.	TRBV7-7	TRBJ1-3	CASSGGTGAGNTIYF	TGTGCTAGCAGCGGGGGGACAGGGGCTGGAAACACCATATATTTT
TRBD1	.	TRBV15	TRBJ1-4	CATSRGEGAAEKLFF	TGTGCCACCAGCAGAGGAGAGGGGGCGGCAGAAAAACTGTTTTTT
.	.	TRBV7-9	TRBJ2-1	CASRGFSSYNEQFF	TGTGCCAGCAGGGGCTTTAGCTCCTACAATGAGCAGTTCTTC
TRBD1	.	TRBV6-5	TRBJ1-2	CASGGTQGAFYGYTF	TGTGCCAGCGGAGGTACACAGGGGGCGTTCTATGGCTACACCTTC
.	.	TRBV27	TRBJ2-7	CASSFRLATPYEQYF	TGTGCCAGCAGTTTTAGGCTAGCGACACCCTACGAGCAGTACTTC
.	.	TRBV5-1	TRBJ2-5	CASSHGTKETQYF	TGCGCCAGCAGCCACGGGACAAAAGAGACCCAGTACTTC
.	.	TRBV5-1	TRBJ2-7	CASSLDSPIYEQYF	TGCGCCAGCAGCTTGGACAGCCCCATATACGAGCAGTACTTC